The subject of this entry is one T cell receptor (beta chain). This specimen belongs to a study of blood T cell repertoires in COVID-19. The wider study: The study drew acute and convalescent COVID-19 samples from the United States, Italy and Spain. In each case, the material was cDNA or gDNA derived from T cells, B-cell-depleted T cells, or PBMCs.

Original analysis: Nucleated cell counts were estimated from reference gene primer amplification. The data were produced by immunoSEQ multiplex PCR, yet TCRdb's version contains in-frame clones alone and is incomplete. Clonal size and the V and J genes are those of that table, whereas D and trimming came from the DNA. The sample consists of about 200,000 clones, 89% of them appearing once. V dropped 0 bases and J dropped 6 bases, with 17 bases sitting between them. CDR1 and CDR2 from the germline V gene are MNHEY and SVGAGI. CDR3 length equals 16 residues. The sequence came from a woman aged 40 to 49 with acute or convalescent COVID-19. The sequencing input was peripheral blood. The rearrangement joins TRBV6-5 to TRBJ1-1; D is ambiguous. This CDR3 is CASSYSTLEGLAEAFF. CDR3 bases: TGTGCCAGCAGTTACTCAACCCTGGAGGGCTTGGCTGAAGCTTTCTTT.